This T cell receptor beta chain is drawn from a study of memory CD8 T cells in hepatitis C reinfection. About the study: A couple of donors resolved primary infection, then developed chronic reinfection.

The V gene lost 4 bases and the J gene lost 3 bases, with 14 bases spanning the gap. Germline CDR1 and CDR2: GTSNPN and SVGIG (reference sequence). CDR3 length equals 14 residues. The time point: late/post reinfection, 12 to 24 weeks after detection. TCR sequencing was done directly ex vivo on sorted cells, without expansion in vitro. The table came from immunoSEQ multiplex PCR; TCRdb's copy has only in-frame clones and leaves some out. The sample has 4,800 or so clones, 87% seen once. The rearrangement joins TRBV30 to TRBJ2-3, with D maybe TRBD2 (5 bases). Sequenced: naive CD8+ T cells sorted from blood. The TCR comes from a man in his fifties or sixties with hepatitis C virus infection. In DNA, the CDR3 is TGTGCCTGGATTATTGAGGGATTAACAGATACGCAGTATTTT. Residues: CAWIIEGLTDTQYF.